Reported below is one T cell receptor (beta chain). Its antigen is still unknown. This record belongs to a study of blood T cells in healthy people across ages. Study results and caveats: Older age coincided with a roughly linear decline in TCR beta diversity per million T cells.

There are 12 residues in the CDR3. Germline CDR1 DFQATT, CDR2 SNEGSKA (reference sequence). Deletions cut 4 bases from V and 8 bases from J, with 11 bases between. Using a J-beta primer mix together with a sample-barcoded 5' primer, a second PCR was run for roughly 7 to 12 cycles. Each cDNA molecule received a tag from a template-switch adaptor that had 12 random nucleotides. A single record per CDR3 protein comes from TCRdb applying MiXCR to the 5' RACE reads. Of about 600,000 distinct CDR3 sequences listed, around half are singletons. The chain has TRBV20-1 and TRBJ1-4; a weak D match, TRBD1 (5 bases). Input material: blood. The sequence was collected from a man older than 75 in good health. DNA of the CDR3: TGCAGTGCTAAGGGGTCTAGCGAAAAACTGTTTTTT. Translating gives CSAKGSSEKLFF.